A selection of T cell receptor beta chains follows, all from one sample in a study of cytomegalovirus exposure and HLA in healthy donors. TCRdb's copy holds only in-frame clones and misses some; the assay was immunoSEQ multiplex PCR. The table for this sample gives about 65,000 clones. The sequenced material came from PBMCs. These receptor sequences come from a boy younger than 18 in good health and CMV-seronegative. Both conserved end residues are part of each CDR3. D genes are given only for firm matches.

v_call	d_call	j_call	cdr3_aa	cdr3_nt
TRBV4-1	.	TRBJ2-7	CASSPSGTGAYEQYF	TGCGCCAGCAGCCCAAGCGGGACAGGCGCCTACGAGCAGTACTTC
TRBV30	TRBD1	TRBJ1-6	CAWSDRANSPLHF	TGTGCCTGGAGCGACAGGGCTAATTCACCCCTCCACTTT
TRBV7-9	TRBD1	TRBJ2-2	CASSHATGTGNTGELFF	TGTGCCAGCAGCCACGCTACCGGGACAGGCAACACCGGGGAGCTGTTTTTT
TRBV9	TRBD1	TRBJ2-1	CASSVSQGASSYNEQFF	TGTGCCAGCAGCGTATCCCAGGGGGCTTCTTCCTACAATGAGCAGTTCTTC
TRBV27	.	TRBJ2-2	CASRSRGPNTGELFF	TGTGCCAGCCGGAGCAGGGGACCGAACACCGGGGAGCTGTTTTTT
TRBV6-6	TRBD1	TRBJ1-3	CASSPDRGSGNTIYF	TGTGCCAGCAGTCCGGACAGGGGCTCTGGAAACACCATATATTTT
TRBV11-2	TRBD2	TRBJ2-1	CASSLAGLAGGNEQFF	TGTGCCAGCAGCTTGGCGGGACTAGCGGGGGGCAATGAGCAGTTCTTC
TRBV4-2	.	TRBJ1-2	CASSQESRAGALFRGYTF	TGTGCCAGCAGCCAAGAGTCGCGGGCAGGGGCCTTGTTCCGGGGCTACACCTTC
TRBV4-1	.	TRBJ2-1	CASSHPDSSSYNEQFF	TGCGCCAGCAGCCACCCGGACTCTAGCTCCTACAATGAGCAGTTCTTC
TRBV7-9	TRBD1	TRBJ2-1	CASSLGQGNEQFF	TGTGCCAGCAGCTTAGGACAGGGGAATGAGCAGTTCTTC
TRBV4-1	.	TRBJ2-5	CASSQVMFQETQYF	TGCGCCAGCAGCCAAGTTATGTTCCAAGAGACCCAGTACTTC
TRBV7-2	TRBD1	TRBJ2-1	CASSSRRQGRNNEQFF	TGTGCCAGCAGCTCACGAAGACAGGGTAGAAACAATGAGCAGTTCTTC
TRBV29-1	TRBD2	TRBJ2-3	CSGEASGIQGTQYF	TGCAGCGGGGAGGCTAGCGGGATTCAGGGTACGCAGTATTTT
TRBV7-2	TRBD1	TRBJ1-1	CASSSDRGAEAFF	TGTGCCAGCAGCTCGGACAGGGGGGCTGAAGCTTTCTTT
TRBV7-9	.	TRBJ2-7	CASSSRTGYLEQYF	TGTGCCAGCAGCAGCCGAACAGGGTACCTAGAGCAGTACTTC
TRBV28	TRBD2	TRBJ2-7	CASSIRGAYEQYF	TGTGCCAGCAGCATCCGGGGGGCCTACGAGCAGTACTTC
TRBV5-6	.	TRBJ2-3	CASSFLGGEQATDTQYF	TGTGCCAGCAGCTTTCTGGGGGGAGAACAGGCCACAGATACGCAGTATTTT
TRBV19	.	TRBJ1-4	CASSIGGNGEKLFF	TGTGCCAGTAGTATCGGCGGTAATGGTGAAAAACTGTTTTTT
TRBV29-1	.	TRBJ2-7	CSVAGGFSYEQYF	TGCAGCGTCGCAGGTGGATTTTCCTACGAGCAGTACTTC
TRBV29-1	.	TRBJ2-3	CSAHPDRTDTQYF	TGCAGCGCCCATCCAGATCGCACAGATACGCAGTATTTT
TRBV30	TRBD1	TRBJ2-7	CACAEGAILYEQYF	TGTGCCTGCGCCGAGGGGGCAATCTTGTACGAGCAGTACTTC
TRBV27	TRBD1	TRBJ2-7	CASSSLTGGTYEQYF	TGTGCCAGCAGTTCTCTTACAGGGGGAACTTACGAGCAGTACTTC
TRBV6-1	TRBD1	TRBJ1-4	CASNDRGRANEKLFF	TGTGCCAGCAACGACAGGGGCAGGGCTAATGAAAAACTGTTTTTT
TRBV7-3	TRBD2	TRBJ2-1	CASNLGLAENNEQFF	TGTGCCAGCAACCTAGGACTAGCGGAGAACAATGAGCAGTTCTTC
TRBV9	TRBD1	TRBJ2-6	CASSPPTGAGANVLTF	TGTGCCAGCAGCCCACCTACAGGGGCTGGGGCCAACGTCCTGACTTTC
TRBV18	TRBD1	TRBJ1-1	CASATGTMNTEAFF	TGTGCCAGCGCGACAGGGACCATGAACACTGAAGCTTTCTTT
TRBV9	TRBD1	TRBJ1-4	CASSGTGGTNEKLFF	TGTGCCAGCAGCGGTACAGGGGGGACTAATGAAAAACTGTTTTTT